This TCR beta chain was captured by sequencing in a study of blood T cell repertoires in COVID-19. Looking at the study overall: Italy, Spain and the United States were the sources of the convalescent and acute COVID-19 samples. The cDNA or gDNA used as material had been derived from T cells, B-cell-depleted T cells, or PBMCs.

In the study's own analysis: Nucleated cell number was recorded as an estimate derived from reference gene primer amplification. The table came from immunoSEQ multiplex PCR; TCRdb's copy has only in-frame clones and leaves some out. That table supplies the V and J calls and clone size; D and trimming were determined from the DNA. Of a few hundred thousand clones listed, approximately 82% are singletons. CDR1 MNHEY and CDR2 SMNVEV come from the germline V gene (reference sequence). There are 15 residues in the CDR3. Trimming stripped 2 bases from V and 0 bases from J, with 8 bases between. This receptor was obtained from a young man who had recovered from COVID-19. Input material: peripheral blood. The chain links TRBV27 to TRBJ2-1; the D is unclear. CDR3 DNA sequence: TGTGCCAGCAGTTTACGACGCGGCTCCTACAATGAGCAGTTCTTC. Translated, it gives CASSLRRGSYNEQFF.